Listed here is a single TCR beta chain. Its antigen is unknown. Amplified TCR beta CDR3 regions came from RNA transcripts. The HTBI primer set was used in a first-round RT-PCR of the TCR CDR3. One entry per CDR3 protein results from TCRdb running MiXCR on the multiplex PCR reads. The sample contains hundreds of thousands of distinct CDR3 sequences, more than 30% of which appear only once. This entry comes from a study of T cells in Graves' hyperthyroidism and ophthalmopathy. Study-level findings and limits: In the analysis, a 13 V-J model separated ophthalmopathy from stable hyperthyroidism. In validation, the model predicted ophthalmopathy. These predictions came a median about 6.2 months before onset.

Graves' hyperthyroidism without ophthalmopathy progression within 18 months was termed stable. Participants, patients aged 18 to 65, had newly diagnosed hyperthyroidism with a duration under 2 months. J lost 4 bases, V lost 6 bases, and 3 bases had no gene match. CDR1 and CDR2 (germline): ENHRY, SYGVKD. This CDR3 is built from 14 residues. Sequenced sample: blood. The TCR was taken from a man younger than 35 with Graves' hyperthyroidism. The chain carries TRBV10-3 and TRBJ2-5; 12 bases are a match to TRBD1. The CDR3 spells CAISGTGGSETQYF. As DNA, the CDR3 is TGTGCCATCAGCGGGACAGGGGGCTCAGAGACCCAGTACTTC.